These T cell receptor beta chains were read from a single sample in a study of T cell repertoires in cytomegalovirus infection. TCRdb recomputed calls from the reads with MiXCR, one row per CDR3 protein. Here the sample spans under 350,000 distinct CDR3 sequences, 8% to 10% being singletons. Sequencing input: PBMCs. The receptors here all came from a human donor in good health (CMV status not recorded). Some clones in this sample may be carry-over from other donors' samples. The CDR3 runs from the conserved cysteine through the conserved F or W. Fields, in order: clone size, V gene, J gene, D gene, CDR3 protein, CDR3 DNA. The D gene is left open where the match is weak. Size is stated for part of the rows, as once, few or many counts, or as a class when the clone is expanded.

few	TRBV24-1	TRBJ1-5	.	CATAQGPGQPQHF	TGTGCCACCGCCCAGGGCCCTGGACAGCCCCAGCATTTT
many	TRBV28	TRBJ1-2	.	CASSRGQVGSYGYTF	TGTGCCAGCAGCCGTGGCCAGGTTGGTAGCTATGGCTACACCTTC
many	TRBV7-2	TRBJ2-1	TRBD2	CASSPGTSGGDEQFF	TGTGCCAGCAGCCCTGGGACTAGCGGGGGCGATGAGCAGTTCTTC
many	TRBV5-5	TRBJ2-3	TRBD1	CASSFNRGGTDTQYF	TGTGCCAGCAGCTTTAACAGGGGGGGCACAGATACGCAGTATTTT
.	TRBV12-3/TRBV12-4	TRBJ2-3	TRBD2	CASSPQGSGGAFTQYF	TGTGCCAGCAGTCCCCAGGGGAGCGGGGGGGCATTTACGCAGTATTTT
.	TRBV20-1	TRBJ2-4	TRBD2	CSAKVGGGGRDIQYF	TGCAGTGCTAAGGTCGGCGGGGGGGGCCGGGACATTCAGTACTTC
many	TRBV7-2	TRBJ2-4	.	CASSLVQAALAKNIQYF	TGTGCCAGCAGCTTAGTACAGGCCGCTCTAGCCAAAAACATTCAGTACTTC
many	TRBV7-2	TRBJ2-7	TRBD1	CASSLALGRTGGTPYEQYF	TGTGCCAGCAGCTTAGCGCTAGGTCGGACAGGGGGCACTCCCTACGAGCAGTACTTC
.	TRBV20-1	TRBJ1-1	.	CSAANPEGRTEAFF	TGCAGTGCCGCAAACCCTGAAGGGCGCACTGAAGCTTTCTTT
many	TRBV11-1	TRBJ2-5	.	CASSLASTETQYF	TGTGCCAGCAGCTTGGCCAGCACAGAGACCCAGTACTTC
.	TRBV18	TRBJ2-1	TRBD2	CASSPGGVNEQFF	TGTGCCAGCTCACCGGGGGGGGTCAATGAGCAGTTCTTC
.	TRBV3-1	TRBJ2-2	.	CASSPGTGIATGELFF	TGTGCCAGCAGCCCAGGCACAGGTATTGCCACCGGGGAGCTGTTTTTT
many	TRBV28	TRBJ2-2	.	CASGGAGINTGELFF	TGTGCCAGCGGCGGAGCAGGGATCAACACCGGGGAGCTGTTTTTT
many	TRBV19	TRBJ1-1	TRBD1	CASSIRQGSEAFF	TGTGCCAGTAGTATTAGACAGGGCTCTGAAGCTTTCTTT
many	TRBV28	TRBJ1-5	.	CASSYPGSNQPQHF	TGTGCCAGCAGTTACCCGGGGAGCAATCAGCCCCAGCATTTT
many	TRBV7-2	TRBJ1-1	TRBD1	CASSERQGGRAFF	TGTGCCAGCAGCGAGAGACAGGGTGGTAGAGCTTTCTTT
.	TRBV29-1	TRBJ1-1	.	CSVDFQGTNTEAFF	TGCAGCGTTGACTTTCAGGGGACTAACACTGAAGCTTTCTTT
many	TRBV7-9	TRBJ2-5	.	CASSYPRGELGTQYF	TGTGCCAGCAGTTATCCCCGCGGGGAGCTCGGGACCCAGTACTTC
.	TRBV7-9	TRBJ1-1	TRBD1	CASRPDRANTEAFF	TGTGCCAGCAGGCCAGACAGGGCCAACACTGAAGCTTTCTTT
many	TRBV6-5	TRBJ1-1	.	CASSYYRTNTEAFF	TGTGCCAGCAGTTACTACCGGACGAACACTGAAGCTTTCTTT
.	TRBV28	TRBJ1-2	TRBD1	CASSPGQIYTF	TGTGCCAGCAGTCCGGGACAGATCTACACCTTC
many	TRBV7-2	TRBJ2-2	TRBD2	CASSLAWGGVTGELFF	TGTGCCAGCAGCTTAGCGTGGGGGGGTGTCACCGGGGAGCTGTTTTTT